Listed below are T cell receptor beta chains from one sample, sequenced in a study of T-cell memory formation after mild COVID-19. MiXCR was run by TCRdb on the 5' RACE reads, yielding one entry per CDR3 protein. The data hold approximately 44,000 distinct CDR3 sequences, with 7.3% observed a single time. What was sequenced was PBMCs or a T cell subset sorted from them (not recorded which). The receptor set was obtained from a man aged 18 to 30 who had mild COVID-19 (a few samples of this study predate the infection). Cell type and time point are not known. CDR3s include the opening cysteine and the closing phenylalanine or tryptophan. Fields, in order: CDR3 protein, CDR3 DNA, D gene, clone size, V gene, J gene. D genes are given only for firm matches. Part of the rows lack a size; the others show once, few, many or a class for expanded clones.

CDR3 protein: CASSLDALNTGELFF; CDR3 DNA: TGTGCCAGCAGCTTGGACGCACTGAACACCGGGGAGCTGTTTTTT; D gene: .; clone size: few; V gene: TRBV5-4; J gene: TRBJ2-2
CDR3 protein: CSARRGKGIQYF; CDR3 DNA: TGCAGTGCTAGGAGAGGGAAGGGCATTCAGTACTTC; D gene: .; clone size: few; V gene: TRBV20-1; J gene: TRBJ2-4
CDR3 protein: CASSQDSSSRNEQFF; CDR3 DNA: TGTGCCAGCAGCCAAGATTCGAGCAGCCGCAATGAGCAGTTCTTC; D gene: .; clone size: many; V gene: TRBV4-2; J gene: TRBJ2-1
CDR3 protein: CASSTPESTDTQYF; CDR3 DNA: TGTGCCAGCAGTACACCAGAAAGCACAGATACGCAGTATTTT; D gene: .; clone size: many; V gene: TRBV7-9; J gene: TRBJ2-3
CDR3 protein: CASSMGQGPYNEQFF; CDR3 DNA: TGTGCCAGTAGTATGGGACAGGGGCCCTACAATGAGCAGTTCTTC; D gene: TRBD1; clone size: .; V gene: TRBV19; J gene: TRBJ2-1
CDR3 protein: CASSYFSQGQPQHF; CDR3 DNA: TGTGCCAGCAGTTACTTTTCCCAGGGTCAGCCCCAGCATTTT; D gene: .; clone size: few; V gene: TRBV6-5; J gene: TRBJ1-5
CDR3 protein: CAGGPGDNQPQHF; CDR3 DNA: TGTGCCGGGGGACCAGGGGATAATCAGCCCCAGCATTTT; D gene: .; clone size: many; V gene: TRBV2; J gene: TRBJ1-5
CDR3 protein: CSAMSFSGAGNEQFF; CDR3 DNA: TGCAGTGCTATGAGCTTCAGTGGAGCCGGCAATGAGCAGTTCTTC; D gene: .; clone size: .; V gene: TRBV20-1; J gene: TRBJ2-1
CDR3 protein: CAAGAGYATGELFF; CDR3 DNA: TGTGCCGCGGGGGCAGGGTATGCCACCGGGGAGCTGTTTTTT; D gene: .; clone size: .; V gene: TRBV7-7; J gene: TRBJ2-2
CDR3 protein: CASSVEGLSPYNEQFF; CDR3 DNA: TGTGCCAGCAGCGTAGAAGGCCTATCCCCCTACAATGAGCAGTTCTTC; D gene: .; clone size: many; V gene: TRBV9; J gene: TRBJ2-1
CDR3 protein: CAIRGFYEQYF; CDR3 DNA: TGTGCCATCCGAGGGTTCTACGAGCAGTACTTC; D gene: .; clone size: many; V gene: TRBV6-2/TRBV6-3; J gene: TRBJ2-7
CDR3 protein: CASLVWPNTYNEQFF; CDR3 DNA: TGTGCCAGCCTTGTTTGGCCAAATACCTACAATGAGCAGTTCTTC; D gene: .; clone size: many; V gene: TRBV27; J gene: TRBJ2-1
CDR3 protein: CASSQGNSGANVLTF; CDR3 DNA: TGTGCCAGCAGTCAGGGGAATTCCGGGGCCAACGTCCTGACTTTC; D gene: .; clone size: .; V gene: TRBV11-1; J gene: TRBJ2-6
CDR3 protein: CSARTAAYEQYF; CDR3 DNA: TGCAGTGCTAGGACAGCTGCCTACGAGCAGTACTTC; D gene: .; clone size: many; V gene: TRBV20-1; J gene: TRBJ2-7